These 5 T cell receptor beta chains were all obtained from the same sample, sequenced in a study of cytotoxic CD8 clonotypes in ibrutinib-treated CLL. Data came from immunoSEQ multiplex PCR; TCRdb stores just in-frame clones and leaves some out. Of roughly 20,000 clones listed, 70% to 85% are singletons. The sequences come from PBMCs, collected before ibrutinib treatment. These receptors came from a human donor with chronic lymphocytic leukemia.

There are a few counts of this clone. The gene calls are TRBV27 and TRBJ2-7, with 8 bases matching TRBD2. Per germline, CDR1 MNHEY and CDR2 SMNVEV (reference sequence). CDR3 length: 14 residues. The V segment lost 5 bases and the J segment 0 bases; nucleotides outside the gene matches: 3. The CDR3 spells CASSMTSVSYEQYF. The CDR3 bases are TGTGCCAGCAGTATGACTAGCGTCTCCTACGAGCAGTACTTC.

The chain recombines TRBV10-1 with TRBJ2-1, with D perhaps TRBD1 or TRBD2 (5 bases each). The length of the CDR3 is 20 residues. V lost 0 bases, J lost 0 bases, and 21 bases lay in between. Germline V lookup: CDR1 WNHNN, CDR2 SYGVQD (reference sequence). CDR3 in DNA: TGCGCCAGCAGTGAGTCGAAAGGGACCTCCGCCCGGAGCTCCTACAATGAGCAGTTCTTC. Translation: CASSESKGTSARSSYNEQFF.

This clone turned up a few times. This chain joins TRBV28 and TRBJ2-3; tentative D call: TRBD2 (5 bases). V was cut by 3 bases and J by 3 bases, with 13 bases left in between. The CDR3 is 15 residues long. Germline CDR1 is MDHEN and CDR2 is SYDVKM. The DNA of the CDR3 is TGTGCCAGCAGTTTGGTGGGAGTGAGGACAGATACGCAGTATTTT. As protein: CASSLVGVRTDTQYF.

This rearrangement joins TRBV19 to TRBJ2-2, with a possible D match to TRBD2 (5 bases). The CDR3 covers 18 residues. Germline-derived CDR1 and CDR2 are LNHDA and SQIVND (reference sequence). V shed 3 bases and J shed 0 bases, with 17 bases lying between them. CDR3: CASSIEGLRFANTGELFF. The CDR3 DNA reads TGTGCCAGTAGTATTGAGGGTCTGAGATTCGCGAACACCGGGGAGCTGTTTTTT.

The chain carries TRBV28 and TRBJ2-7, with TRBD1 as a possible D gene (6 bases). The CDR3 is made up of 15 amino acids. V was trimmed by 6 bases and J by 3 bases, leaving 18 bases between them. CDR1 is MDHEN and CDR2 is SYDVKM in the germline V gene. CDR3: CASRTPTGQYYEQYF. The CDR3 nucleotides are TGTGCCAGCAGAACCCCAACTGGACAGTACTACGAGCAGTACTTC.